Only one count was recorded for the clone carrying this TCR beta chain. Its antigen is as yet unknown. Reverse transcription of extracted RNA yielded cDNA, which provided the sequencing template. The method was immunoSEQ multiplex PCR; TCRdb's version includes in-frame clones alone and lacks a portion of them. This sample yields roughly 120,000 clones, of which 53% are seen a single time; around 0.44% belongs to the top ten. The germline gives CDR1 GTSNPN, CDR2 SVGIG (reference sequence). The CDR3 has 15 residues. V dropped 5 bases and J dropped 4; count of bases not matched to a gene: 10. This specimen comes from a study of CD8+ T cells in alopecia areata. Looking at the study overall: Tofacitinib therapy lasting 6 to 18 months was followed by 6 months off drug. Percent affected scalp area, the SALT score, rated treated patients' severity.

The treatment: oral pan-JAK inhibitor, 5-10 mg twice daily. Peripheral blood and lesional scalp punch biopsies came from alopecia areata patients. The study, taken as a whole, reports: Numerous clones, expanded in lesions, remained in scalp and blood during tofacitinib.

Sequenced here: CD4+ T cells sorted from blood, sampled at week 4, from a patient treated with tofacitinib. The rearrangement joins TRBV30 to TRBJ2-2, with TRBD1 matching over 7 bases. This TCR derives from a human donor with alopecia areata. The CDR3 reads CAWGNRGRGTGELFF. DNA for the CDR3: TGTGCCTGGGGGAACAGGGGTCGCGGCACCGGGGAGCTGTTTTTT.